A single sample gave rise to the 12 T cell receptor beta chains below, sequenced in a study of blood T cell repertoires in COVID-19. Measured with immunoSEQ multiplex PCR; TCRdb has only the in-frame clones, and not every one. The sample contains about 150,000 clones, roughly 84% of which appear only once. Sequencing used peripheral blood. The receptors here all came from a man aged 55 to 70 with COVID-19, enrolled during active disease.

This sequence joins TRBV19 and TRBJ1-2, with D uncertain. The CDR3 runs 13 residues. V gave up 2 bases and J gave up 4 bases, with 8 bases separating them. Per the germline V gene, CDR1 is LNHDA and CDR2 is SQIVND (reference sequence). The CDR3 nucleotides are TGTGCCAGTAGTATACGGGATTCCTATGGCTACACCTTC. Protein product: CASSIRDSYGYTF.

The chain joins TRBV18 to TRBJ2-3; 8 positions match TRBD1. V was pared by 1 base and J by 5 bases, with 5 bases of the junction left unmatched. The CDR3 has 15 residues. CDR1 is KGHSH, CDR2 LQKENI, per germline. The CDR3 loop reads CASSPLQGAGDTQYF. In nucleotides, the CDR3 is TGTGCCAGCTCACCACTTCAGGGGGCAGGAGATACGCAGTATTTT.

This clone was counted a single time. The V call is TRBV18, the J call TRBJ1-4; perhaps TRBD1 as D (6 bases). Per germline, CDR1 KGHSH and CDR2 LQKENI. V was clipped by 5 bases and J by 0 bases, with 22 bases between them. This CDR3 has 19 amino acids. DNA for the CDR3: TGTGCCAGCTCAATCCGGGCCGTCGGGGGGCCTGCAACTAATGAAAAACTGTTTTTT. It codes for CASSIRAVGGPATNEKLFF.

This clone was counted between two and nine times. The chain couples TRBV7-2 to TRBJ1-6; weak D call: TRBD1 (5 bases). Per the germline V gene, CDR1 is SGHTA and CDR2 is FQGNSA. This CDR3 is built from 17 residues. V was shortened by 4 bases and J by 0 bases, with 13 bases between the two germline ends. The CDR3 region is CASSSAGGSSYNSPLHF. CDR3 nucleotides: TGTGCCAGCAGCTCCGCGGGGGGAAGCTCCTATAATTCACCCCTCCACTTT.

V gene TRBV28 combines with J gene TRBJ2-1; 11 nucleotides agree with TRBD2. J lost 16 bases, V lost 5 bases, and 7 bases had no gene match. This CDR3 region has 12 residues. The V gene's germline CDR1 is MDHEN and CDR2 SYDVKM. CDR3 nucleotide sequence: TGTGCCAGCAGTCCTAGCGGGGGGCGGTACTTCTTC. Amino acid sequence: CASSPSGGRYFF.

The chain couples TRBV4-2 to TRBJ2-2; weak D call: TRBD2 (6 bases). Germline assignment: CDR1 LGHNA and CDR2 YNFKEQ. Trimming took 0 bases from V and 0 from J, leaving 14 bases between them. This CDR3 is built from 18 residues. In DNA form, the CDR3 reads TGTGCCAGCAGCCAAGAAAGGGGCTCGGGGGCGAACACCGGGGAGCTGTTTTTT. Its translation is CASSQERGSGANTGELFF.

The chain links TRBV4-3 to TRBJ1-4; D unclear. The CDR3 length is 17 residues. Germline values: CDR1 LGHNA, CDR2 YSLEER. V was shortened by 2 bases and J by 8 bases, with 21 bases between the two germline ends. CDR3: CASSQFYPGNPNEKLFF. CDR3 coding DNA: TGCGCCAGCAGCCAATTCTACCCCGGGAACCCCAACGAAAAACTGTTTTTT.

CDR3 loop: CASSLNRGEQYF. CDR3 nucleotide sequence: TGTGCCAGCAGTTTGAACCGGGGCGAGCAGTACTTC. This chain joins TRBV28 and TRBJ2-7, with D possibly matching TRBD2 (5 bases). V lost 3 bases and J lost 6, with 9 bases in between. The CDR3 has 12 amino acids. Germline CDR1 is MDHEN and CDR2 is SYDVKM. Complete variable domain (other parts from reference TRBV28 and TRBJ2-7): DVKVTQSSRYLVKRTGEKVFLECVQDMDHENMFWYRQDPGLGLRLIYFSYDVKMKEKGDIPEGYSVSREKKERFSLILESASTNQTSMYLCASSLNRGEQYFGPGTRLTVT.

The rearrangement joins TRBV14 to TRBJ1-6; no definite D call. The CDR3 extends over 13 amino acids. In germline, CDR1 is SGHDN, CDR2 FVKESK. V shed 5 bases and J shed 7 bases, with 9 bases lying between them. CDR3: CASSGYRNSPLHF. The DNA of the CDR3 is TGTGCCAGCAGCGGTTACAGAAATTCACCCCTCCACTTT.

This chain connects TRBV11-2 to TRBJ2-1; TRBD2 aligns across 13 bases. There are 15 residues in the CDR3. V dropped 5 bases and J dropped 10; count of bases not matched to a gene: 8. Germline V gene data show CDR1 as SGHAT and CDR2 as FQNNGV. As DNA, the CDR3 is TGTGCCAGCAGCCAAACTAGCGGGGGGGCCCAGGAGCAGTTCTTC. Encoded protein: CASSQTSGGAQEQFF.

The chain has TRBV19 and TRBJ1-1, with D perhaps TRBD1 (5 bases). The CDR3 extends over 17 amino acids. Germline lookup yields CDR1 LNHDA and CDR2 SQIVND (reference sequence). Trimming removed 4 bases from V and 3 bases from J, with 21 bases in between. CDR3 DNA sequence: TGTGCCAGTAGTAATTCGGTGGTTTCAGGGTCCGACACTGAAGCTTTCTTT. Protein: CASSNSVVSGSDTEAFF.

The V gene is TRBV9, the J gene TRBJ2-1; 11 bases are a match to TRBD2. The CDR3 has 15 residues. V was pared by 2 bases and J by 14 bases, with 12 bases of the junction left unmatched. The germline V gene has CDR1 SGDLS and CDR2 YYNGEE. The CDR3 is CASSVYGLAGGGEFF. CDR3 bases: TGTGCCAGCAGCGTGTATGGGCTAGCGGGGGGTGGGGAGTTCTTC.